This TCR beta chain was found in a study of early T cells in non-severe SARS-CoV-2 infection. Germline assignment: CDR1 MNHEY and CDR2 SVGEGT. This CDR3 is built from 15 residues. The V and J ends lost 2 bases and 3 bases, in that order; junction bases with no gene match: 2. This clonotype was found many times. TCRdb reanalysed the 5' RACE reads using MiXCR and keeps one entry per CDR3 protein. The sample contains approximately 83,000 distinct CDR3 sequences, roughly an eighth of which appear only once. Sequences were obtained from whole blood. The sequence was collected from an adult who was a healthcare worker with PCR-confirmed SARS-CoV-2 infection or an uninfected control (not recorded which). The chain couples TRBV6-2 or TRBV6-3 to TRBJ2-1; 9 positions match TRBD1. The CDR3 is CASSYGDRDYNEQFF. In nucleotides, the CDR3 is TGTGCCAGCAGTTACGGGGACAGGGACTACAATGAGCAGTTCTTC.